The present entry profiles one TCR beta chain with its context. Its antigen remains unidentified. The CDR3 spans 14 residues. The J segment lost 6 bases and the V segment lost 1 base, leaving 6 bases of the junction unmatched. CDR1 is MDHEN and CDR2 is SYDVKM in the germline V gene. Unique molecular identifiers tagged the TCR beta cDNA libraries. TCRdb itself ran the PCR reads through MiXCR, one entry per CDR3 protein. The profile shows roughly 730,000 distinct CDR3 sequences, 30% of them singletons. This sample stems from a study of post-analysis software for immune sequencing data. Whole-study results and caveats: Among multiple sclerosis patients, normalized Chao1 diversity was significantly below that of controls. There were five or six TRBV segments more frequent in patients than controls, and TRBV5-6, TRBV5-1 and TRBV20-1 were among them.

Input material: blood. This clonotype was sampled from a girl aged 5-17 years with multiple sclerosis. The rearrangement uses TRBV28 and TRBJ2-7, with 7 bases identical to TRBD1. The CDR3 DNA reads TGTGCCAGCAGTTTATCGTCAGGGGGTCCCGAGCAGTACTTC. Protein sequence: CASSLSSGGPEQYF.